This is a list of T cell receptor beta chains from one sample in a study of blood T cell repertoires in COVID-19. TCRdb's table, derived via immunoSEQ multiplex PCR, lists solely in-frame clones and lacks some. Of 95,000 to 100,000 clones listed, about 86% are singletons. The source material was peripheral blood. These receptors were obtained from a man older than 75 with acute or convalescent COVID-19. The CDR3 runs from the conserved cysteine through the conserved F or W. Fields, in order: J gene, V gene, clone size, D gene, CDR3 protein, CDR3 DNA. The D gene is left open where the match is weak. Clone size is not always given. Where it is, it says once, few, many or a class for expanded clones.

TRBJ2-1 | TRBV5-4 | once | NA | CASSLAYNEQFF | TGTGCCAGCAGCTTGGCTTACAATGAGCAGTTCTTC
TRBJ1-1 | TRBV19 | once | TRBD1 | CASSLDREWTEAFF | TGTGCCAGTAGTCTGGACAGGGAGTGGACTGAAGCTTTCTTT
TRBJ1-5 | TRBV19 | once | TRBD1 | CASSIRQGDQPQHF | TGTGCCAGTAGTATAAGACAGGGGGATCAGCCCCAGCATTTT
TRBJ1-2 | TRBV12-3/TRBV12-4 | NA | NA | CASRPTVNYGYTF | TGTGCCAGCAGGCCAACAGTCAACTATGGCTACACCTTC
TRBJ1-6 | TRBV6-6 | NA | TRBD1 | CASSYIGTGNSPLHF | TGTGCCAGCAGTTACATTGGGACAGGCAATTCACCCCTCCACTTT
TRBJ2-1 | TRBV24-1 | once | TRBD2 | CATSDSASGSNEQFF | TGTGCCACCAGTGATTCGGCTAGCGGGAGCAATGAGCAGTTCTTC
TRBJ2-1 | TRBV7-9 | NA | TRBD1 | CASSLGTGREQFF | TGTGCCAGCAGCCTCGGGACAGGACGCGAGCAGTTCTTC
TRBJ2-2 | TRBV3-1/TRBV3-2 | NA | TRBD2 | CASSHPSGLAGLPGELFF | TGTGCCAGCAGCCACCCTTCTGGACTAGCGGGATTACCCGGGGAGCTGTTTTTT
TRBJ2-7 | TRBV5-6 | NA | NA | CASSFGTPAGEQYF | TGTGCCAGCAGCTTCGGGACTCCTGCCGGTGAGCAGTACTTC
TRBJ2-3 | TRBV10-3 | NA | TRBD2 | CAISPGLAAPVDTQYF | TGTGCCATCAGCCCGGGACTAGCGGCTCCTGTGGATACGCAGTATTTT
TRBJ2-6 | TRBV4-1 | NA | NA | CASQLVFVGAGGANVLTF | TGCGCCAGCCAGCTGGTCTTCGTGGGGGCGGGTGGGGCCAACGTCCTGACTTTC
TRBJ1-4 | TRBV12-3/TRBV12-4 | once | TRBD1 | CASRKGQLEKLFF | TGTGCCAGCAGAAAGGGACAGCTTGAAAAACTGTTTTTT
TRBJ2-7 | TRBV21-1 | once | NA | CARSPGELYEQYF | TGTGCCCGCTCGCCAGGGGAGCTCTACGAGCAGTACTTC
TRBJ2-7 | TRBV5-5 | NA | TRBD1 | CASSLVPDRVYEQYF | TGTGCCAGCAGCTTGGTGCCGGACAGGGTTTACGAGCAGTACTTC
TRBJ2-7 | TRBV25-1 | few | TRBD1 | CASSERQGYSYEQYF | TGTGCCAGCAGTGAGAGACAGGGGTACTCCTACGAGCAGTACTTC
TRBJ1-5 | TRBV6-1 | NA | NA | CASSELSLQGNQPQHF | TGTGCCAGCAGTGAATTATCCCTACAGGGCAATCAGCCCCAGCATTTT
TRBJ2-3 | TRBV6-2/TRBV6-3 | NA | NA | CASSYSTAERTQYF | TGTGCCAGCAGTTACTCGACGGCGGAGAGGACGCAGTATTTT
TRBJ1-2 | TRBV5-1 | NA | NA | CASSLEPDIGGYTF | TGCGCCAGCAGCTTGGAACCGGACATTGGTGGCTACACCTTC
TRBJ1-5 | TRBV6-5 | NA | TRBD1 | CASRLGQSNQPQHF | TGTGCCAGCAGGTTGGGACAGAGCAATCAGCCCCAGCATTTT
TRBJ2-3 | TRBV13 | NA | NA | CASSLRRGISTDTQYF | TGTGCCAGCAGCTTACGCAGGGGTATAAGCACAGATACGCAGTATTTT
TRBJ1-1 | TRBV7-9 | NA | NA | CASSHPWGSHTEAFF | TGTGCCAGCAGCCACCCTTGGGGCAGTCACACTGAAGCTTTCTTT
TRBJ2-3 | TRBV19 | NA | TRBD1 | CASSAGGTVDTQYF | TGTGCCAGTAGCGCGGGTGGGACAGTCGATACGCAGTATTTT
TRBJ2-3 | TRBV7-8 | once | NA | CASSLVGGITDTQYF | TGTGCCAGCAGCTTAGTTGGCGGGATCACAGATACGCAGTATTTT
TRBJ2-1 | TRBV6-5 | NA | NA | CAISRMGGPYNEQFF | TGTGCCATCTCACGTATGGGGGGACCCTACAATGAGCAGTTCTTC
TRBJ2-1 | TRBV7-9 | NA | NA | CASSLGFGEQFF | TGTGCCAGCAGCTTAGGTTTCGGGGAGCAGTTCTTC
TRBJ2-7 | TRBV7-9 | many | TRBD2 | CASSSMSAGVRYEQYF | TGTGCCAGCAGCTCCATGAGTGCGGGAGTGCGCTACGAGCAGTACTTC
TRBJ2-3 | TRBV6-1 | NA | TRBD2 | CASSEALSGPSTDTQYF | TGTGCCAGCAGTGAAGCGCTTAGCGGGCCTAGCACAGATACGCAGTATTTT
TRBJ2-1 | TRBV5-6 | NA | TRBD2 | CASSLWGLAGYSYNEQFF | TGTGCCAGCAGCTTGTGGGGACTAGCGGGGTACTCCTACAATGAGCAGTTCTTC
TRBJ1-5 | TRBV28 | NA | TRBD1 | CASSPSGQGMGQPQHF | TGTGCCAGCAGTCCCTCGGGACAGGGTATGGGACAGCCCCAGCATTTT
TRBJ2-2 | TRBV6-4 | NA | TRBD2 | CASRAEAGANTGELFF | TGTGCCAGCAGAGCAGAAGCGGGAGCGAACACCGGGGAGCTGTTTTTT
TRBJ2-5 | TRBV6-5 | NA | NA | CAVKRGRVETQYF | TGTGCTGTCAAGCGAGGGAGAGTGGAGACCCAGTACTTC
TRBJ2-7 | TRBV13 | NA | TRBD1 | CARIPGDRAREQYF | TGTGCCAGAATCCCTGGGGACAGGGCGAGGGAGCAGTACTTC
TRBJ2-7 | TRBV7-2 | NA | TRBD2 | CASSSTSGGGGGEQYF | TGTGCCAGCAGCTCAACTAGCGGGGGAGGCGGGGGCGAGCAGTACTTC
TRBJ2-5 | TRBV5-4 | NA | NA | CASSLERSGGIQETQYF | TGTGCCAGCAGCTTGGAGCGTAGCGGAGGGATCCAAGAGACCCAGTACTTC
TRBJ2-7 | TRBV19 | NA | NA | CASSRGPNLGEQYF | TGTGCCAGTAGTAGGGGCCCTAACTTGGGGGAGCAGTACTTC
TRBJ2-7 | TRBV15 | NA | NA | CATSRGGQSYEQYF | TGTGCCACCAGCAGAGGTGGGCAGTCCTACGAGCAGTACTTC
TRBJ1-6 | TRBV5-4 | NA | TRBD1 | CASSSVQGVDSPLHF | TGTGCCAGCAGCTCCGTGCAGGGGGTTGATTCACCCCTCCACTTT
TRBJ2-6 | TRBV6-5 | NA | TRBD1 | CASTGGGSGANVLTF | TGTGCCAGCACAGGGGGCGGCTCTGGGGCCAACGTCCTGACTTTC
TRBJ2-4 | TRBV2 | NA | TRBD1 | CASSPPGQYSKNIQYF | TGTGCCAGCAGCCCACCGGGACAGTACTCCAAAAACATTCAGTACTTC
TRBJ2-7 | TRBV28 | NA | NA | CASSLMTSEQYF | TGTGCCAGCAGCCTGATGACTAGTGAGCAGTACTTC
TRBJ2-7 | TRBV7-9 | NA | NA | CASSLISSYEQYF | TGTGCCAGCAGCTTAATCAGCTCCTACGAGCAGTACTTC
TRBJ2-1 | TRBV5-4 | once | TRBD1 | CASSPLTRTGGRGKQFF | TGTGCCAGCAGCCCCTTAACAAGGACAGGGGGCCGGGGAAAGCAGTTCTTC
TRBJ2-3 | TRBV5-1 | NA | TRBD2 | CASSLVGGSDANTQYF | TGCGCCAGCAGCTTGGTAGGCGGGAGTGATGCAAATACGCAGTATTTT
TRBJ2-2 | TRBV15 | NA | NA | CATSRDRASNTGELFF | TGTGCCACCAGCAGAGACAGGGCCTCGAACACCGGGGAGCTGTTTTTT
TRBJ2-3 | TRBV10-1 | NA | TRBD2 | CASSEETSGRVITDTQYF | TGCGCCAGCAGTGAGGAGACTAGCGGGAGGGTAATAACAGATACGCAGTATTTT
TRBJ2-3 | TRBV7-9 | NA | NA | CASRGGVVDTQYF | TGTGCCAGCAGGGGGGGAGTAGTAGATACGCAGTATTTT
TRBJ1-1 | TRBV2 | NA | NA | CASRHSPARGEAFF | TGTGCCAGCAGGCATAGCCCTGCGCGGGGTGAAGCTTTCTTT
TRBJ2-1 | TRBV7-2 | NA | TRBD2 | CASSPFPRGSGVEQFF | TGTGCCAGCAGCCCCTTTCCCCGCGGGAGTGGCGTTGAGCAGTTCTTC
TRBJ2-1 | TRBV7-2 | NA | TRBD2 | CASSSSAGGSYNEQFF | TGTGCCAGCAGCTCCTCAGCGGGAGGCAGTTACAATGAGCAGTTCTTC
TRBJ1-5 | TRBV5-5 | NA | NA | CASSLAGGNQPQHF | TGTGCCAGCAGCTTGGCCGGGGGAAATCAGCCCCAGCATTTT